The table lists the clone carrying this TCR beta chain with a few counts. Its antigen is still unknown. An oligonucleotide containing a UMI was ligated to the 3' end of TCR cDNA. Whole blood, over 2 ml, came from adult healthy volunteers. Unsorted total RNA, about 1 to 1000 ng, was DNase treated before reverse transcription. The source of the sample is a study of naive and memory T cell subsets. Four PCR rounds used nested alpha and beta constant region primers plus the SP2 primer. For blood and skin samples, reverse transcription used TCR alpha and beta constant primers. TCRdb ran MiXCR on the 5' RACE reads and lists one entry per CDR3 protein. The sample includes some 60,000 distinct CDR3 sequences, around 8% of them seen just once. Broader study findings: Potentially, T cell activation and differentiation skew this RNA-based measurement.

The CDR3 covers 13 residues. V was trimmed by 1 base and J by 4 bases, leaving 7 bases between them. Germline assignment: CDR1 SGHRS and CDR2 YFSETQ. The chain employs TRBV5-1 and TRBJ2-3; no reliable D call. The receptor comes from a female donor in good health. CDR3 region: CASSLQSADTQYF. In nucleotides, the CDR3 is TGCGCCAGCAGCTTGCAGTCGGCAGATACGCAGTATTTT.